The 17 T cell receptor beta chains below were found in one sample sequenced in a study of CD8 T cells in Susac syndrome (dated by TCRdb to between 2018 and 2020). The library was made by the immunoSEQ multiplex PCR assay. RNA was extracted using the RNeasy kit, and about 0.45 to 1 ug of the RNA was reverse transcribed with random hexamers. TCRdb trimmed public reads at Q25 via fastp, called clones via MiXCR and kept in-frame beta chains. For every CDR3 protein sequence, its rows merge into one entry that carries the most common genes and DNA. A total of a few hundred thousand distinct CDR3 sequences appear in this sample, roughly 90% of them only once. Around 0.18% of the sample belongs to the ten largest clones. Sequenced sample: CD8+ T cells from PBMCs. All receptors derive from a human donor with multiple sclerosis.

This chain connects TRBV28 to TRBJ1-1, with a possible D match to TRBD1 (6 bases). The CDR3 length is 16 residues. Looked up from germline, CDR1 is MDHEN and CDR2 is SYDVKM. The V end was cut by 1 base, the J end by 6 bases, with 18 bases between. The CDR3 DNA follows: TGTGCCAGCAGTTTATTGATGGGGGGCATGGGAGCTGAAGCTTTCTTT. Protein sequence: CASSLLMGGMGAEAFF. Based on the CDR3 plus reference TRBV28 and TRBJ1-1, the full variable domain is DVKVTQSSRYLVKRTGEKVFLECVQDMDHENMFWYRQDPGLGLRLIYFSYDVKMKEKGDIPEGYSVSREKKERFSLILESASTNQTSMYLCASSLLMGGMGAEAFFGQGTRLTVV.

CDR3 coding DNA: TGCAGCGTTGTGGCTAAGGGATCTGGGGCCAACGTCCTGACTTTC. This translates into CSVVAKGSGANVLTF. V and J are TRBV29-1 and TRBJ2-6; D is uncertain. CDR1 SQVTM and CDR2 ANQGSEA come from the germline V gene. This CDR3 is 15 amino acids long. V lost 4 bases and J lost 1, with 11 bases in between. The full variable domain, completed using reference TRBV29-1 and TRBJ2-6, is SAVISQKPSRDICQRGTSLTIQCQVDSQVTMMFWYRQQPGQSLTLIATANQGSEATYESGFVIDKFPISRPNLTFSTLTVSNMSPEDSSIYLCSVVAKGSGANVLTFGAGSRLTVL.

The chain is built from TRBV4-3 and TRBJ2-2; no firm D call. The V gene lost 1 base and the J gene lost 6 bases, with 12 bases spanning the gap. CDR3 size: 15 residues. The germline CDR1 and CDR2 sequences are LGHNA and YSLEER. CDR3 DNA: TGCGCCAGCAGCCAAGGTGGATTCGCGGCCGGGGAGCTGTTTTTT. Residues: CASSQGGFAAGELFF.

CDR3 loop: CASSQDKGGGEKLFF. Here the CDR3 DNA reads TGTGCCAGCAGCCAGGACAAGGGGGGAGGTGAAAAACTGTTTTTT. The V call is TRBV4-2, the J call TRBJ1-4, with D possibly matching TRBD1 (6 bases). The ends were cut back, 3 bases at V and 7 bases at J, with 15 bases in the middle. The CDR3 totals 15 residues. In germline, CDR1 is LGHNA, CDR2 YNFKEQ.

The chain links TRBV6-2 or TRBV6-3 to TRBJ1-5; D is perhaps TRBD1 (5 bases). The CDR3 has 15 residues. In germline, CDR1 is MNHEY, CDR2 SVGEGT. Trimming removed 6 bases at V and 5 bases at J, with 17 bases between. The CDR3 is CASRNTRGRDQPQHF. CDR3 nucleotides: TGTGCCAGCAGGAATACAAGGGGCCGAGATCAGCCCCAGCATTTT.

The chain is built from TRBV6-2 or TRBV6-3 and TRBJ2-7; D is possibly TRBD1 (5 bases). The V gene's germline CDR1 is MNHEY and CDR2 SVGEGT. Trimming took off 2 bases at V and 0 bases at J, with 8 bases between the two ends. The CDR3 spans 14 residues. The CDR3 here is CASSYDSSSYEQYF. CDR3 sequence (DNA): TGTGCCAGCAGTTACGACAGTAGCTCCTACGAGCAGTACTTC.

The chain recombines TRBV9 with TRBJ2-1; D could derive from TRBD1 or TRBD2 (6 bases each). Per germline, CDR1 SGDLS and CDR2 YYNGEE. Trimming pared 3 bases from V and 4 bases from J, leaving 17 bases between. CDR3 length: 16 residues. As DNA, the CDR3 is TGTGCCAGCAGCGAGGGGGGCGGGGCGCTGTACAATGAGCAGTTCTTC. As protein: CASSEGGGALYNEQFF. Full variable domain (outside the CDR3, taken from reference TRBV9 and TRBJ2-1): DSGVTQTPKHLITATGQRVTLRCSPRSGDLSVYWYQQSLDQGLQFLIQYYNGEERAKGNILERFSAQQFPDLHSELNLSSLELGDSALYFCASSEGGGALYNEQFFGPGTRLTVL.

With regard to this clonotype: At one of its ends the junction is not consistent with the germline gene, which may arise from a read error. The chain combines TRBV5-6 with TRBJ1-1; D gene ambiguous. Germline V gene lookup returns CDR1 SGHDT and CDR2 YYEEEE. There are 15 residues in the CDR3. The CDR3 region has the DNA TGTGCCAGCACCTTGTCCCCTGGAGGGAACACTGAAGCTTTCTTT. Amino acid sequence: CASTLSPGGNTEAFF.

V usage is TRBV27 and J usage is TRBJ2-1; no clear D gene. The CDR3 is made up of 12 amino acids. CDR1 is MNHEY, CDR2 SMNVEV, per germline (reference sequence). Between the trimmed V and J ends, which lost 3 bases and 3 bases, there was a span of 3 bases. The CDR3 nucleotides are TGTGCCAGCAGTTTTAACTACAATGAGCAGTTCTTC. Residues: CASSFNYNEQFF.

The gene calls are TRBV29-1 and TRBJ1-1, with D hard to call. The CDR3 runs to 11 residues. V lost 4 bases to trimming and J lost 4 bases, with 7 bases between them. Germline CDR1 reads SQVTM; CDR2 reads ANQGSEA. The CDR3 bases are TGCAGCGTTGTGCGTGCCACTGAAGCTTTCTTT. Protein product: CSVVRATEAFF. Drawing the rest from reference TRBV29-1 and TRBJ1-1, the complete variable domain is SAVISQKPSRDICQRGTSLTIQCQVDSQVTMMFWYRQQPGQSLTLIATANQGSEATYESGFVIDKFPISRPNLTFSTLTVSNMSPEDSSIYLCSVVRATEAFFGQGTRLTVV.

The chain joins TRBV6-1 to TRBJ1-2; TRBD1 matches at 7 bases. The CDR3 covers 15 residues. With V trimmed by 10 bases and J by 4 bases, 15 bases remained unmatched. Germline V gene sequence: CDR1 MNHNS, CDR2 SASEGT. Written as DNA, the CDR3 is TGTGCCACCGGGGCCCACAGGGGATACATCTATGGCTACACCTTC. Translating it yields CATGAHRGYIYGYTF.

V and J are TRBV6-2 or TRBV6-3 and TRBJ2-1; the D gene is possibly TRBD2 (6 bases). The CDR3 spans 16 residues. Per the germline V gene, CDR1 is MNHEY and CDR2 is SVGEGT. V gave up 0 bases and J gave up 5 bases, with 14 bases separating them. The CDR3 region is CASSYSTRGRNNEQFF. The CDR3 coding sequence is TGTGCCAGCAGTTACTCTACGCGAGGGAGGAACAATGAGCAGTTCTTC.

Here the CDR3 reads CASSMGLAGAGETQYF. The CDR3 DNA reads TGTGCCAGCAGTATGGGACTAGCGGGAGCGGGTGAGACCCAGTACTTC. J is TRBJ2-5 and V is TRBV6-6, with 14 bases that match TRBD2. The germline CDR1 and CDR2 sequences are MNHNY and SVGAGI (reference sequence). V shed 5 bases, J shed 5 bases, and the junction held 7 bases outside the gene matches. The CDR3 has 16 residues.

The chain combines TRBV12-3 or TRBV12-4 with TRBJ2-7; D is unclear. This CDR3 contains 13 residues. V was pared by 3 bases and J by 4 bases, with 10 bases between. CDR3 loop: CASSLVGLYEQYF. The CDR3 DNA reads as TGTGCCAGCAGTTTGGTAGGGTTGTACGAGCAGTACTTC.

CDR3 amino acids: CASSLQSGANVLTF. The CDR3 DNA is TGTGCCAGTAGTCTTCAATCTGGGGCCAACGTCCTGACTTTC. This rearrangement joins TRBV19 to TRBJ2-6; D unclear. Trimming removed 5 bases from V and 1 base from J, with 6 bases in between. The CDR3 spans 14 residues. Germline V gene data show CDR1 as LNHDA and CDR2 as SQIVND (reference sequence).

In the case of this clonotype: The junction departs from the called germline gene at one end, perhaps through a read error. The DNA for the CDR3 is TGTACCAGCGCCACCGGTTCGGGAGAGACCCAGTACTTC. This codes for CTSATGSGETQYF. V usage is TRBV12-3 or TRBV12-4 and J usage is TRBJ2-5; D gene ambiguous. The CDR3 runs 13 residues.

The CDR3 DNA follows: TGCGCCAGCAGCTTGGCCGACAGCCGGGGAGCTTTCTTT. Translating it yields CASSLADSRGAFF. The chain recombines TRBV5-1 with TRBJ1-1, with D perhaps matching TRBD1 (5 bases). The CDR3 sequence is 13 residues long. V lost 0 bases, J lost 10 bases, and 13 bases lay in between. The V gene's germline CDR1 is SGHRS and CDR2 YFSETQ.